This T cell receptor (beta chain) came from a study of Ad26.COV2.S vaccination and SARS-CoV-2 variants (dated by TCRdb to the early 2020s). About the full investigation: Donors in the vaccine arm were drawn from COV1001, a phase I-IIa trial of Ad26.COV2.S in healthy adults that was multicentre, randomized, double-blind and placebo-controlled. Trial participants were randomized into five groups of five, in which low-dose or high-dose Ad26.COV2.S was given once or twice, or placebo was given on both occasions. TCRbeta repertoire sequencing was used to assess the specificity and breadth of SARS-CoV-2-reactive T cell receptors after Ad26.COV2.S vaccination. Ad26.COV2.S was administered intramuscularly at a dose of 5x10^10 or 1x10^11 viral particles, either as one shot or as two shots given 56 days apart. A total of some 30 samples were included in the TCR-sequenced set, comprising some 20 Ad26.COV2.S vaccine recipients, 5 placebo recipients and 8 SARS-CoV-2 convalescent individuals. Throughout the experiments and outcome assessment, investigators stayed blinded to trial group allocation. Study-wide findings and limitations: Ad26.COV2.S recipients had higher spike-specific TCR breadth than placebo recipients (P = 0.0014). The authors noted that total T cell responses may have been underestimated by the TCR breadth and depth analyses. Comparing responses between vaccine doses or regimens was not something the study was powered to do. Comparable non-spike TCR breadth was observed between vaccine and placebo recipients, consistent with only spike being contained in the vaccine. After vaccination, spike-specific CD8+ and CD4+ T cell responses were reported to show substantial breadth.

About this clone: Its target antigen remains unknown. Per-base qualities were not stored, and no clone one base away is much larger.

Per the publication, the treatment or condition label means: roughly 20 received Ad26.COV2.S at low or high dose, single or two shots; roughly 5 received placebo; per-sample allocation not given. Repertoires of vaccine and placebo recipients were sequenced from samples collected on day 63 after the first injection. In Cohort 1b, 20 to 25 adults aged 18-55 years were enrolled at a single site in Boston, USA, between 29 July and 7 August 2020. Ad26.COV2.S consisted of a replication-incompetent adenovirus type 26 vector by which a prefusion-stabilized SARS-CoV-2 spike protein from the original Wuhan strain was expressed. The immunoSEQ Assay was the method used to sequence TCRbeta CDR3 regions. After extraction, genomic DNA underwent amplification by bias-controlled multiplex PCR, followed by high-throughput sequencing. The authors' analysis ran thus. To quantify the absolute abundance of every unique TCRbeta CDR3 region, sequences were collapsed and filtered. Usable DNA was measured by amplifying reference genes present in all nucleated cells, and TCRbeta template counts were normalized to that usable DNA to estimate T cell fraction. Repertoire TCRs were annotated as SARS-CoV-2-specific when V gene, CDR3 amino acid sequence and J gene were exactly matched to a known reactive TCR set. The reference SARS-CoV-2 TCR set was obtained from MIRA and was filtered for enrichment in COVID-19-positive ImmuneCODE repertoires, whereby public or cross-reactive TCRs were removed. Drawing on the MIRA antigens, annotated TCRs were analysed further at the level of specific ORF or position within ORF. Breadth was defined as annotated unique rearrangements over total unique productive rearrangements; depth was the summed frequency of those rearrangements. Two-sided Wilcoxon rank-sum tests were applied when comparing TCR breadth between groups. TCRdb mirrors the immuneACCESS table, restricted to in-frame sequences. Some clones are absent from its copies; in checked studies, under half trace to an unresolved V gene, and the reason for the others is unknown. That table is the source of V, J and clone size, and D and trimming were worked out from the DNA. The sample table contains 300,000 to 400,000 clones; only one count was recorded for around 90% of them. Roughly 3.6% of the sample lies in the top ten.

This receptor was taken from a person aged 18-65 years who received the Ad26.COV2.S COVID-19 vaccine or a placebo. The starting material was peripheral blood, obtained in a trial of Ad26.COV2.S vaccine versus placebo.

Here is the DNA: TGTGCCAGCAGCCAACCCGGGACAGGGCCAAATCAGCCCCAGCATTTT. Its translation is CASSQPGTGPNQPQHF. The chain was built from TRBV6-2 or TRBV6-3 and TRBJ1-5, and TRBD1 aligns with 9 junction nucleotides. According to the germline V gene, CDR1 reads MNHEY and CDR2 reads SVGEGT. Trimming leaves V shorter by 6 bases and J shorter by 4 bases, with the junction holding 10 bases beyond the gene matches. The CDR3 covers 16 residues, taking in both the cysteine and the phenylalanine. Only the CDR3 DNA stays, 48 bases, in frame from base 1.